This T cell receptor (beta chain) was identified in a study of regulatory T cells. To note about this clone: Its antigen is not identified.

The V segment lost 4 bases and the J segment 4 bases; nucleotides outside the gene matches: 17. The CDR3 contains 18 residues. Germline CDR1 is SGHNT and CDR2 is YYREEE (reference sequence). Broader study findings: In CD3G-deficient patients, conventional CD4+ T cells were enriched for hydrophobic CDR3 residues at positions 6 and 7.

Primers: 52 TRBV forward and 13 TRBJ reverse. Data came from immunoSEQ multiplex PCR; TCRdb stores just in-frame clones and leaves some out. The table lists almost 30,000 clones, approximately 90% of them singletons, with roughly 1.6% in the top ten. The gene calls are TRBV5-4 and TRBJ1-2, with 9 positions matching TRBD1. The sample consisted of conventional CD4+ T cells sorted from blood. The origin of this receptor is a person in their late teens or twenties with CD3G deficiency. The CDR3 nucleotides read TGTGCCAGCAGCCCCGAAAGTACAGGGGGCACCTTCGTCTATGGCTACACCTTC. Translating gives CASSPESTGGTFVYGYTF.